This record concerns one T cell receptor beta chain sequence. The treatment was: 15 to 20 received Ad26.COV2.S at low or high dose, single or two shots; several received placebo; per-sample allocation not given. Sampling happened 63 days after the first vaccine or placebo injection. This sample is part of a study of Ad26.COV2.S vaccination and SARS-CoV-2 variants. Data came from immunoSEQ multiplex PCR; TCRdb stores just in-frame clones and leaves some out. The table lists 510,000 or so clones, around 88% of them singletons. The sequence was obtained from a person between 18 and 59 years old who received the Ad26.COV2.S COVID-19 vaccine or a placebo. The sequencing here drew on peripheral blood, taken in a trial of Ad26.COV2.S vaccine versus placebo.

The CDR3 reads CASAGTSTDTQYF. In DNA form, the CDR3 reads TGTGCCAGCGCGGGAACTAGCACAGATACGCAGTATTTT. The chain recombines TRBV5-5 with TRBJ2-3, with D maybe TRBD2 (6 bases). Germline V CDR1 and CDR2: SGHKS, YYEKEE (reference sequence). Trimming pared 7 bases from V and 0 bases from J, leaving 9 bases between. CDR3 size: 13 residues.